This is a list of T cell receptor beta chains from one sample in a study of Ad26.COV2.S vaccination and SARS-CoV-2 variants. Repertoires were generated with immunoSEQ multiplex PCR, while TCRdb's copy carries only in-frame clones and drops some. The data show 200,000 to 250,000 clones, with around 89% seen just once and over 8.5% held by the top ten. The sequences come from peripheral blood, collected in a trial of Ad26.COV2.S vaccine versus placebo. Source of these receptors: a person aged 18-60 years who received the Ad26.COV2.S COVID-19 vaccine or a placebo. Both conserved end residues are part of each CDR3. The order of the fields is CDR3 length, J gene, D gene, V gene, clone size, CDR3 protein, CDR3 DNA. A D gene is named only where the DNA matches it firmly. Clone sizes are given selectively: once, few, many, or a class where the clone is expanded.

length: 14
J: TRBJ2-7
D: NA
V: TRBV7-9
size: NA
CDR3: CASSPRTIGVEQYF
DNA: TGTGCCAGCAGCCCCCGGACTATAGGGGTCGAGCAGTACTTC

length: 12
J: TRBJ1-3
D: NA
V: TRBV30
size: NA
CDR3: CAWRGEGNTIYF
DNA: TGTGCCTGGAGGGGGGAGGGAAACACCATATATTTT

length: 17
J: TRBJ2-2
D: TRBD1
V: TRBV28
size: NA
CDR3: CASSSIPGQRAAGELFF
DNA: TGTGCCAGCAGTTCAATACCGGGACAGAGGGCAGCCGGGGAGCTGTTTTTT

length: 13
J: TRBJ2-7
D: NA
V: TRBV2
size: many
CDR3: CASTPPASYEQYF
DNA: TGTGCCAGCACTCCTCCGGCCTCCTACGAGCAGTACTTC

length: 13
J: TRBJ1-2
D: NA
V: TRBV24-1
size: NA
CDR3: CATSDFVGSGYTF
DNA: TGTGCCACCAGTGATTTTGTAGGGAGCGGCTACACCTTC

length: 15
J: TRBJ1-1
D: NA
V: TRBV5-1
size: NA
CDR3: CASSLVGGPNTEAFF
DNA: TGCGCCAGCAGCTTGGTTGGGGGACCGAACACTGAAGCTTTCTTT

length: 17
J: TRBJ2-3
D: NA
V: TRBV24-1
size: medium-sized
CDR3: CATSDTLDWASTDTQYF
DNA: TGTGCCACCAGTGATACCTTAGACTGGGCTAGCACAGATACGCAGTATTTT

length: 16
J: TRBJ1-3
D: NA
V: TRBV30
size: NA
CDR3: CAWSVRAGSSGNTIYF
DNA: TGTGCCTGGAGTGTACGGGCAGGTTCCTCTGGAAACACCATATATTTT

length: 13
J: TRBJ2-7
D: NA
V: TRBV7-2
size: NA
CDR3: CASSFGRILEQYF
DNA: TGTGCCAGCAGCTTCGGGAGAATACTCGAGCAGTACTTC

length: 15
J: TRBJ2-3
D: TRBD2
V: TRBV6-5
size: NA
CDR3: CASRNYGGSADTQYF
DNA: TGTGCCAGCAGAAACTATGGCGGGAGCGCAGATACGCAGTATTTT

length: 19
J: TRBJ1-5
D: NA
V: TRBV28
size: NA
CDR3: CASSLFGWRDRDSNQPQHF
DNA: TGTGCCAGCAGTTTATTCGGCTGGCGGGACCGCGATAGCAATCAGCCCCAGCATTTT

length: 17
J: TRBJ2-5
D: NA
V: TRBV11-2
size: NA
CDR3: CASSSPGPQGWGETQYF
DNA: TGTGCCAGCAGCTCCCCTGGACCGCAGGGGTGGGGGGAGACCCAGTACTTC

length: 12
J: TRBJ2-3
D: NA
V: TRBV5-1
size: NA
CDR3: CASSLYTDTQYF
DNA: TGCGCCAGCAGCCTCTACACAGATACGCAGTATTTT

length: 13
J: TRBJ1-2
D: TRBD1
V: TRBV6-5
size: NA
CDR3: CASRVGTGQGYTF
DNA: TGTGCCAGCAGAGTAGGGACAGGGCAGGGCTACACCTTC

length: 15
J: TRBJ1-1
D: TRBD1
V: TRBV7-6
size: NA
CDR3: CASSPSGQGHTEAFF
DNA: TGTGCCAGCAGCCCGTCGGGACAGGGACACACTGAAGCTTTCTTT

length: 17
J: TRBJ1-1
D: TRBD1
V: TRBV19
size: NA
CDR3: CASSIATGWWRYTEAFF
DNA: TGTGCCAGTAGTATAGCGACAGGGTGGTGGAGGTACACTGAAGCTTTCTTT

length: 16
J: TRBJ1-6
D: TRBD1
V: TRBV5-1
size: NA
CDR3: CASSSTGQGNNSPLHF
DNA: TGCGCCAGCAGTTCCACGGGACAGGGAAATAATTCACCCCTCCACTTT

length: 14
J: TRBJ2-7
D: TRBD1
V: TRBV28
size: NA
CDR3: CASGRRTGAHEQYF
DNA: TGTGCCAGCGGGCGTAGGACAGGGGCTCACGAGCAGTACTTC

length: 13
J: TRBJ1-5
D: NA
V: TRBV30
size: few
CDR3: CAWSGGANQPQHF
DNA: TGTGCCTGGAGTGGGGGAGCCAATCAGCCCCAGCATTTT

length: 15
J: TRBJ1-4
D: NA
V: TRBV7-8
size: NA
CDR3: CASSLRPAFNEKLFF
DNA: TGTGCCAGCAGCTTAAGGCCAGCCTTTAATGAAAAACTGTTTTTT

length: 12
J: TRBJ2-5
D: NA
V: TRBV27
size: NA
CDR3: CASSFPEETQYF
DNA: TGTGCCAGCAGTTTCCCGGAAGAGACCCAGTACTTC

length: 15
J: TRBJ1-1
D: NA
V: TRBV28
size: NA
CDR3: CASSVPRVGNTEAFF
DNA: TGTGCCAGCAGTGTACCCAGGGTAGGGAACACTGAAGCTTTCTTT

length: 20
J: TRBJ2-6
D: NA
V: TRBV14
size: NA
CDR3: CASSQILPGHSNSGANVLTF
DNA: TGTGCCAGCAGTCAGATACTACCGGGACATAGTAACTCTGGGGCCAACGTCCTGACTTTC

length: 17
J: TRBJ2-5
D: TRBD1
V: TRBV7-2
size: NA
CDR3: CASSPTGVGWVEETQYF
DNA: TGTGCCAGCAGCCCAACAGGGGTGGGTTGGGTTGAAGAGACCCAGTACTTC

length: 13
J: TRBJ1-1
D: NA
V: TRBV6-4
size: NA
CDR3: CASSLKMNTEAFF
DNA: TGTGCCAGCAGCTTGAAGATGAACACTGAAGCTTTCTTT

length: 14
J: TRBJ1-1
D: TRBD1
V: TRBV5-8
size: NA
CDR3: CASSLQGGSTEAFF
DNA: TGTGCCAGCAGCTTGCAAGGGGGCAGTACTGAAGCTTTCTTT

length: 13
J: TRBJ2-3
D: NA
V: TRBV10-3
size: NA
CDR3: CAISGTPTDTQYF
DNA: TGTGCCATCAGTGGGACTCCTACAGATACGCAGTATTTT